This entry is about one TCR beta chain. The study made its TCR cDNA through 5'RACE template switching. That step introduced a universal primer site along with UMIs. TCRdb called the 5' RACE reads again in MiXCR, with one record for every CDR3 protein. The data contain 500,000 to 550,000 distinct CDR3 sequences, roughly a fifth of them seen just once; the ten biggest clones take up about 15%. The record originates from a study of T cells after yellow fever vaccination. The germline V gene encodes CDR1 LGHDT and CDR2 YNNKEL (reference sequence). Trimming shortened V by 1 base and J by 8 bases, and 15 bases separated the two germline ends. The CDR3 spans 15 residues.

The source of this sequence is a man aged 18 to 30 who received the YFV17D yellow fever vaccine. V usage is TRBV3-1 and J usage is TRBJ2-1; D remains unclear. The sequencing here drew on PBMCs, taken roughly 20 days after the first yellow fever vaccination. The CDR3, as DNA: TGTGCCAGCAGCCAAGTTGGGCGGTCCTGGGATGAGCAGTTCTTC. Its translation is CASSQVGRSWDEQFF.